These 24 T cell receptor beta chains came from one sample sequenced in a study of graft-versus-host responses after intestinal transplantation. These receptors have no known antigen. Assay used: immunoSEQ multiplex PCR; TCRdb lists only in-frame clones, some missing. The sample contains 50,000 to 80,000 clones, 90% to 95% of which appear only once. Sequenced here: unstimulated CD8+ T cells sorted from spleen or lymph node cells, sampled before transplant. Every receptor here comes from a human donor who was the organ donor for an intestinal transplant.

The rearrangement uses TRBV19 and TRBJ2-7; 9 bases match TRBD1. The CDR3 is 14 residues long. Germline V CDR1 and CDR2: LNHDA, SQIVND (reference sequence). V dropped 5 bases and J dropped 1; count of bases not matched to a gene: 3. The CDR3 here is CASSEDRGSYEQYF. The DNA for the CDR3 is TGTGCCAGTAGTGAGGACAGGGGATCCTACGAGCAGTACTTC.

The CDR3 nucleotides read TGTGCCAGCAGGAGTCCGGGACTAGAGGCCTACGAGCAGTACTTC. This translates into CASRSPGLEAYEQYF. The genes are TRBV7-4 and TRBJ2-7; 8 nucleotides align to TRBD2. V was clipped by 6 bases and J by 2 bases; unmatched bases: 9. The germline gives CDR1 SGHVT, CDR2 SQSDAQ. The CDR3 spans 15 residues. The entire variable domain, with the rest obtained from reference TRBV7-4 and TRBJ2-7, is as follows: GAGVSQSPRYKVAKRGRDVALRCDSISGHVTLYWYRQTLGQGSEVLTYSQSDAQRDKSGRPSGRFSAERPERSVSTLKIQRTEQGDSAVYLCASRSPGLEAYEQYFGPGTRLTVT.

Only one count was recorded for this clone. V gene TRBV5-1 combines with J gene TRBJ2-7; the D gene is possibly TRBD2 (6 bases). Trimming took off 0 bases at V and 3 bases at J, with 13 bases between the two ends. Germline values: CDR1 SGHRS, CDR2 YFSETQ. This CDR3 contains 15 residues. CDR3 loop: CASSLDVWGDYEQYF. The CDR3 DNA sequence: TGCGCCAGCAGCTTGGATGTTTGGGGGGACTACGAGCAGTACTTC.

The sample holds one count of this clone. This chain connects TRBV21-1 to TRBJ1-5; the DNA was not compared with TRBD1, the D call given in the table. TRBV21-1 is noted as a pseudogene. CDR3 size: 14 residues. This CDR3 is CASSNRDNNQPQHF. The CDR3 bases are TGTGCCAGCAGCAACCGGGACAACAATCAGCCCCAGCATTTT.

This sequence joins TRBV28 and TRBJ1-1; TRBD1 agrees at 8 bases. Germline loops: CDR1 MDHEN, CDR2 SYDVKM. Trimming took 5 bases from V and 7 from J; bases not matched to a gene: 9. The length of the CDR3 is 14 residues. CDR3 protein: CASSPGQGNDEAFF. The CDR3 nucleotides read TGTGCCAGCAGTCCCGGACAGGGCAACGATGAAGCTTTCTTT.

This clone came up once. The genes are TRBV7-2 and TRBJ1-4; TRBD1 agrees at 7 bases. The V and J ends lost 5 bases and 11 bases, in that order; junction bases with no gene match: 5. This CDR3 is built from 12 residues. Germline CDR1 and CDR2: SGHTA and FQGNSA. CDR3 coding DNA: TGTGCCAGCAGCAGGACAGGTCGGAAACTGTTTTTT. This encodes CASSRTGRKLFF.

CDR3 amino acids: CASSLQNTEAFF. In DNA form, the CDR3 reads TGTGCCAGCAGCTTACAGAACACTGAAGCTTTCTTT. The chain carries TRBV11-2 and TRBJ1-1, with D hard to call. V lost 2 bases, J lost 1 base, and 2 bases lay in between. This CDR3 has 12 residues. The germline V gene has CDR1 SGHAT and CDR2 FQNNGV.

This chain uses TRBV6-5 with TRBJ1-1; D possibly corresponds to TRBD1 (6 bases). Germline V gene data show CDR1 as MNHEY and CDR2 as SVGAGI. V lost 2 bases, J lost 10 bases, and 14 bases lay in between. This CDR3 comprises 13 residues. The CDR3 nucleotides read TGTGCCAGCAGTTACGAAAATACAGGGCTAGCTTTCTTT. Amino acids: CASSYENTGLAFF.

This chain uses TRBV9 with TRBJ2-1, with TRBD2 matching 9 bases. Germline CDR1 and CDR2: SGDLS and YYNGEE. V lost 1 base and J lost 10; bases outside the gene matches: 3. The CDR3 has 13 residues. CDR3: CASSVRLAGEQFF. CDR3 in DNA: TGTGCCAGCAGCGTACGGCTAGCGGGGGAGCAGTTCTTC.

The CDR3 bases are TGTGCCAGCAGCGCCTACGGGACTAGCGGGAGAAATGAGCAGTTCTTC. Translated: CASSAYGTSGRNEQFF. The genes are TRBV9 and TRBJ2-1, with 14 bases lining up with TRBD2. In germline, CDR1 is SGDLS, CDR2 YYNGEE. After removal of 3 bases from V and 7 bases from J, the junction contained 6 bases not matched to a gene. This CDR3 is 16 amino acids long.

The chain carries TRBV29-1 and TRBJ1-1; weak D call: TRBD1 (6 bases). The ends were cut back, 6 bases at V and 10 bases at J, with 15 bases in the middle. Germline CDR1 SQVTM, CDR2 ANQGSEA. CDR3 size: 11 residues. The CDR3 reads CSVGDKNRAFF. The CDR3 region has the DNA TGCAGCGTGGGGGACAAGAATAGAGCTTTCTTT. Supplemented by reference TRBV29-1 and TRBJ1-1, the full variable domain reads SAVISQKPSRDICQRGTSLTIQCQVDSQVTMMFWYRQQPGQSLTLIATANQGSEATYESGFVIDKFPISRPNLTFSTLTVSNMSPEDSSIYLCSVGDKNRAFFGQGTRLTVV.

CDR3 amino acids: CASSREEGVSAQFF. In DNA form, the CDR3 reads TGTGCCAGCAGCCGAGAAGAAGGAGTCTCGGCGCAGTTCTTC. V is TRBV11-1 and J is TRBJ2-1, with D unresolved. Trimming shortened V by 5 bases and J by 12 bases, and 20 bases separated the two germline ends. The CDR3 loop spans 14 amino acids. Germline V gene sequence: CDR1 SGHAT, CDR2 FQDESV (reference sequence). Full variable domain (rest looked up from reference TRBV11-1 and TRBJ2-1): EAEVAQSPRYKITEKSQAVAFWCDPISGHATLYWYRQILGQGPELLVQFQDESVVDDSQLPKDRFSAERLKGVDSTLKIQPAELGDSAMYLCASSREEGVSAQFFGPGTRLTVL.

V gene TRBV10-3 combines with J gene TRBJ1-5; TRBD1 might be the D (5 bases). Germline CDR1 is ENHRY and CDR2 is SYGVKD. V was shortened by 5 bases and J by 3 bases, with 8 bases between the two germline ends. The CDR3 is made up of 13 amino acids. The CDR3 DNA sequence: TGTGCCATCAGTAACAGGAACAATCAGCCCCAGCATTTT. This encodes CAISNRNNQPQHF.

The chain uses TRBV4-1 and TRBJ2-7; D perhaps matches TRBD2 (6 bases). The V and J ends lost 1 base and 4 bases respectively, with 14 bases between them. The CDR3 extends over 15 amino acids. Germline V CDR1 and CDR2: MGHRA, YSYEKL. CDR3 bases: TGCGCCAGCAGCCAAGTAGGAGGGGCGCTTTACGAGCAGTACTTC. Amino acids: CASSQVGGALYEQYF.

The genes are TRBV7-9 and TRBJ2-1; D is possibly TRBD2 (6 bases). V lost 2 bases to trimming and J lost 5 bases, with 7 bases between them. CDR1 SEHNR and CDR2 FQNEAQ come from the germline V gene (reference sequence). CDR3 size: 13 residues. The CDR3 region is CASSLPGDNEQFF. CDR3 DNA: TGTGCCAGCAGCTTACCGGGAGACAATGAGCAGTTCTTC.

This sequence joins TRBV29-1 and TRBJ1-1; 7 nucleotides agree with TRBD1. Germline CDR1 SQVTM, CDR2 ANQGSEA. This CDR3 comprises 11 residues. V trimming: 7 bases; J trimming: 7 bases; junction bases outside the gene matches: 6. This CDR3 is CSARGMVEAFF. For the CDR3, the DNA is TGCAGCGCCAGGGGGATGGTTGAAGCTTTCTTT.

The J gene is TRBJ2-7, the V gene TRBV11-2, with unresolved D. This CDR3 is built from 13 residues. Germline values: CDR1 SGHAT, CDR2 FQNNGV. The V gene lost 2 bases and the J gene lost 4 bases, with 9 bases spanning the gap. DNA of the CDR3: TGTGCCAGCAGCTTATTACTGTTTTACGAGCAGTACTTC. This gives the protein CASSLLLFYEQYF. The variable domain in full, with the rest retrieved from reference TRBV11-2 and TRBJ2-7, is EAGVAQSPRYKIIEKRQSVAFWCNPISGHATLYWYQQILGQGPKLLIQFQNNGVVDDSQLPKDRFSAERLKGVDSTLKIQPAKLEDSAVYLCASSLLLFYEQYFGPGTRLTVT.

J is TRBJ1-1 and V is TRBV28, with a tentative D call TRBD1 (6 bases). Germline lookup yields CDR1 MDHEN and CDR2 SYDVKM. The CDR3 extends over 12 amino acids. V dropped 10 bases and J dropped 1 base, with 10 bases sitting between them. The CDR3: CATRGANTEAFF. The CDR3 bases are TGTGCCACTCGGGGGGCGAACACTGAAGCTTTCTTT.

This clone occurred once. The rearrangement links TRBV5-1 to TRBJ1-3, with D perhaps TRBD1 (5 bases). The CDR3 loop spans 13 amino acids. Between the trimmed V and J ends, which lost 7 bases and 3 bases, there was a span of 11 bases. Germline CDR1 is SGHRS and CDR2 is YFSETQ. CDR3 region: CASSGGDGNTIYF. The CDR3 DNA follows: TGCGCCAGCTCGGGGGGAGATGGAAACACCATATATTTT.

In nucleotides, the CDR3 is TGTGCCAGCAGCGCCGGAAGCGGCCCTTTCCCCTACAATGAGCAGTTCTTC. Residues: CASSAGSGPFPYNEQFF. This sequence joins TRBV9 and TRBJ2-1; TRBD2 might be the D (5 bases). This CDR3 is 17 amino acids long. The V and J ends lost 3 bases and 2 bases respectively, with 18 bases between them. Germline CDR1 SGDLS, CDR2 YYNGEE.

The rearrangement links TRBV11-2 to TRBJ2-7; 11 bases agree with TRBD2. V was pared by 5 bases and J by 4 bases, with 13 bases of the junction left unmatched. Germline CDR1 and CDR2: SGHAT and FQNNGV. The CDR3 is 17 amino acids. As DNA, the CDR3 is TGTGCCAGCAGCCTAGGGCCCACTAGCGGGAGTCGGTACGAGCAGTACTTC. It is translated as CASSLGPTSGSRYEQYF.

This clone was seen more than once but under ten times. The chain combines TRBV4-3 with TRBJ1-2, with a possible D match to TRBD1 (5 bases). There are 15 residues in the CDR3. Germline V lookup: CDR1 LGHNA, CDR2 YSLEER. With 1 base removed from V and 4 bases from J, the gap between germline ends came to 13 bases. CDR3: CASSQGTPDFYGYTF. The CDR3 DNA reads TGCGCCAGCAGCCAAGGGACACCCGACTTCTATGGCTACACCTTC.

The CDR3 region is CASSQEWGGNYGYTF. The CDR3 DNA follows: TGTGCCAGCAGCCAAGAGTGGGGGGGTAACTATGGCTACACCTTC. The chain couples TRBV4-2 to TRBJ1-2, with TRBD1 as a possible D gene (5 bases). Trimming took off 0 bases at V and 1 base at J, with 9 bases between the two ends. Germline CDR1 reads LGHNA; CDR2 reads YNFKEQ. CDR3 length: 15 amino acids.

The rearrangement joins TRBV19 to TRBJ2-7; D is perhaps TRBD2 (6 bases). With 4 bases removed from V and 0 bases from J, the gap between germline ends came to 13 bases. CDR1 is LNHDA and CDR2 is SQIVND in the germline V gene (reference sequence). The CDR3 loop spans 15 amino acids. As DNA, the CDR3 is TGTGCCAGTAGTACCGCAGGGAGGAGCTCCTACGAGCAGTACTTC. Translating it yields CASSTAGRSSYEQYF.